The T cell receptor (beta chain) under discussion was sequenced for a study of blood T cells in healthy people across ages (dated by TCRdb to the mid-2010s). With respect to the entire study: Template switching captured roughly one uniquely barcoded TCR beta cDNA molecule per two T cells in model experiments. For two donors (one aged 18 to 29 and one aged 80 or older), the study analyzed two additional independent replicas of 1 million unique cDNA reads from the same blood draw. Four age groups were formed from the donors: young (average 16 years), middle-aged (less than 40), aged (62) and long-lived (around 82). Age-related changes in TCR beta repertoire diversity were measured in the study by deep sequencing normalized with unique cDNA molecular identifiers. To avoid experimental bias, donors of different ages were distributed randomly across sequencing lanes.

General study outcomes and caveats: There was a strong correlation between observed TCR beta diversity and the percentage of naive T cells measured by flow cytometry. Compared with the aged group, the long-lived group had more naive CD4+ T cells, fewer expanded clones and increased TCR diversity, a pattern suggesting age selection. Conclusive comparison of naive and antigen-experienced compartments was prevented by the profiling of bulk unsorted PBMCs. Total diversity estimates from one million sequenced T cells were considered lower bounds and underestimates. As age increased, observed TCR beta diversity per million T cells dropped in a roughly linear way, and a significant reduction was already evident by age 40. The CMV infection status of donors was not known, potentially confounding age-related changes in expanded clonotypes.

Libraries were prepared through 5' RACE. TCRdb names Illumina HiSeq 2500 as the instrument used. A second PCR of roughly 7 to 11 cycles was performed with a sample-barcoded 5' primer and a J-beta primer mix. A unique molecular identifier was introduced onto each TCR beta cDNA molecule by a template-switch 5' adaptor carrying 12 random nucleotides. Each sample yielded at least 2.5 million CDR3-containing paired-end reads. All of the RNA was converted into first-strand cDNA using the Mint cDNA synthesis kit, with a TRBC-specific oligonucleotide serving as the primer. Following uracil-DNA glycosylase treatment, all cDNA underwent a first 18-cycle PCR with the universal primers M1SS and BC2_uni_R. On the study's bioinformatics: For normalization, 1 million high-quality reads were randomly selected from each sample, with every read carrying a distinct molecular identifier. Instead of being binned into consensus sequences, reads that shared molecular identifiers were thrown out. CDR3 identification, clonotype clustering and error correction used MiTCR with a Q25 quality threshold and the strictest error-elimination algorithm. A nonparametric unseen species model with Euler transformation was used to estimate a lower bound on total TCR beta diversity. TCRdb passed the public sequencing reads through fastp at Q25 and MiXCR, retaining productive beta sequences. Each entry merges the rows of one CDR3 protein and shows their most common DNA and genes. The V and J calls were not made by the authors but by TCRdb's processing. A total of about 1.7 million distinct CDR3 sequences appear in this sample, roughly 28% of them only once. More than 6% of the sample comes from the top ten.

Donors were a few dozen systemically healthy Caucasian individuals from Russia aged roughly 6 to 90 years. Each donor gave around 9.8 milliliters of peripheral blood, collected into EDTA-treated Vacutainer tubes. PBMCs were isolated by Ficoll-Paque density-gradient centrifugation, with at least 7 million obtained per sample. Total RNA, at least 6 micrograms per sample, was extracted from PBMCs with Trizol reagent. The percentages of naive CD45RAhigh/CD27high T cells were determined by flow cytometry on a PBMC aliquot from every donor. A remark on this clonotype: Its binding antigen is unknown. Base qualities are not provided; no much larger clone lies one nucleotide away.

CDR1 SQVTM and CDR2 ANQGSEA were looked up in the germline V gene. From the cysteine up to the phenylalanine, the CDR3 has a length of 11 residues. The sequence is cut down to CDR3 DNA, 33 bases in frame from base 1. V loses 3 bases of germline sequence and J loses 7 bases, and the interval between the two ends is 7 bases. The V and J segments used are TRBV29-1 and TRBJ1-3; no D gene can be assigned with confidence. The TCR was taken from a woman under 40 in good health. Sequenced sample: blood. Read as DNA, the sequence is TGCAGCGTTGATGGGGAGAACACCATATATTTT. It codes for CSVDGENTIYF.